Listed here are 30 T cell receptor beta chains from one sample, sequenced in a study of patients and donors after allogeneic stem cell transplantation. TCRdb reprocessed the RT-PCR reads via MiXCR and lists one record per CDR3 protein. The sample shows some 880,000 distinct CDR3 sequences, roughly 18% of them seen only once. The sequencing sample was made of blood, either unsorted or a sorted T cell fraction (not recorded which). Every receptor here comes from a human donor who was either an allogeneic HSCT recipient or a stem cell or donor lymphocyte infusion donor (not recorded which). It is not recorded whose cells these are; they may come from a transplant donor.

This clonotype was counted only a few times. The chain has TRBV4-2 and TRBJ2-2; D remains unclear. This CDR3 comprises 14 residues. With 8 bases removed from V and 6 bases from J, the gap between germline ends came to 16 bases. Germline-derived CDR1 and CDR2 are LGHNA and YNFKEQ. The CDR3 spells CASSSVLTPGELFF. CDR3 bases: TGTGCCAGCTCCAGTGTCCTGACCCCCGGGGAGCTGTTTTTT.

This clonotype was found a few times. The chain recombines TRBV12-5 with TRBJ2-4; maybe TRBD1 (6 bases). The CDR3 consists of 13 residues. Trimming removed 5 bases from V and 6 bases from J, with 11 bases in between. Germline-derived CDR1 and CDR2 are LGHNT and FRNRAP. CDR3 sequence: CASGADRLNIQYF. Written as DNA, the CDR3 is TGTGCTAGTGGTGCGGACAGACTAAACATTCAGTACTTC.

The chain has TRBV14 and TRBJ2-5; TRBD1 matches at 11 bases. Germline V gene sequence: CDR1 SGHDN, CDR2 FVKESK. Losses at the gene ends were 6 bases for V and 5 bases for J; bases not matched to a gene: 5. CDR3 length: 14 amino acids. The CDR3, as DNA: TGTGCCAGCAGTCCGGACAGGGGGCTGGAGACCCAGTACTTC. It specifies CASSPDRGLETQYF.

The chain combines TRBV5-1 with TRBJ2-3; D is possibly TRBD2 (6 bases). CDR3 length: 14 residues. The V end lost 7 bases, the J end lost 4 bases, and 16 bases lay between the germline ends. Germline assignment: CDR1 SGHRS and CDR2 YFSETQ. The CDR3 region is CASAGTALADTQYF. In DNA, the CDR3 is TGCGCCAGCGCGGGAACGGCGCTGGCAGATACGCAGTATTTT.

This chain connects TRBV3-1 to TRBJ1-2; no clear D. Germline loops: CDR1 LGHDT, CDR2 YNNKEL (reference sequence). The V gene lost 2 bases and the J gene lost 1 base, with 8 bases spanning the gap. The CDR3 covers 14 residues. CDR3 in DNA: TGTGCCAGCAGCCAATCTACAGATAACTATGGCTACACCTTC. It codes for CASSQSTDNYGYTF. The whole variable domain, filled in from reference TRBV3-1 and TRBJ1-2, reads DTAVSQTPKYLVTQMGNDKSIKCEQNLGHDTMYWYKQDSKKFLKIMFSYNNKELIINETVPNRFSPKSPDKAHLNLHINSLELGDSAVYFCASSQSTDNYGYTFGSGTRLTVV.

CDR3 in amino acids: CASSEAAGVGSPLHF. The CDR3 nucleotides are TGTGCCAGCAGTGAAGCCGCCGGGGTAGGTTCACCCCTCCACTTT. The chain employs TRBV2 and TRBJ1-6; no clear D. The V end was cut by 0 bases, the J end by 9 bases, with 12 bases between. The CDR3 totals 15 residues. Germline CDR1 is SNHLY and CDR2 is FYNNEI.

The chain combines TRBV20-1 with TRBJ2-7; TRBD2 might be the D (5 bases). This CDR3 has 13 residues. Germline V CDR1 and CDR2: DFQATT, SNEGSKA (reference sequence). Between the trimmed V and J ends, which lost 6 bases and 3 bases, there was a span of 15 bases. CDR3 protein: CSAGSRKNYEQYF. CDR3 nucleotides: TGCAGTGCAGGGAGCAGGAAAAACTACGAGCAGTACTTC.

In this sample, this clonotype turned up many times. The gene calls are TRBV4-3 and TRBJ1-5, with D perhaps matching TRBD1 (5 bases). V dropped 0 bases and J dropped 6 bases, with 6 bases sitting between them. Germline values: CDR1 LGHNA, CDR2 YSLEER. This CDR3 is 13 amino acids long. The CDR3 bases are TGCGCCAGCAGCCAAGATAGGGGTCAGCCCCAGCATTTT. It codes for CASSQDRGQPQHF.

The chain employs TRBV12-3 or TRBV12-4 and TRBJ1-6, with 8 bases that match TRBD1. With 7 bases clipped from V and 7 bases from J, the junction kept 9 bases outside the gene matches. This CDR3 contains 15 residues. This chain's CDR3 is CASTTGGNYNSPLHF. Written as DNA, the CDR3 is TGTGCCAGCACCACAGGGGGGAATTACAATTCACCCCTCCACTTT.

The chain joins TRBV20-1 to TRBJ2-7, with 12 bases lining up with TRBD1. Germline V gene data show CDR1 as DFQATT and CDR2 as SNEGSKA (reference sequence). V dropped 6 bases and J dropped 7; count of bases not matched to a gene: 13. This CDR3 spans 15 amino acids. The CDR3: CSANLPGQGAGEQYF. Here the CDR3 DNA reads TGCAGTGCGAACCTTCCGGGACAGGGGGCGGGTGAGCAGTACTTC.

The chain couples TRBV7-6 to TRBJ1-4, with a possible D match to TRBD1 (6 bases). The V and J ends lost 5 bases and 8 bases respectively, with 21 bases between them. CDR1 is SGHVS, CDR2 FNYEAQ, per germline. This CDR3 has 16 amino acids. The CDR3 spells CASSRQTGGGKEKLFF. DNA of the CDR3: TGTGCCAGCAGCAGACAAACTGGAGGGGGGAAAGAAAAACTGTTTTTT.

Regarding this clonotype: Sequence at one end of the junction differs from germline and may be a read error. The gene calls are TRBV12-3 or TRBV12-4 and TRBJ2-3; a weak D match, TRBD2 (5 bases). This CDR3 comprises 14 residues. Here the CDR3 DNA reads TGTACCAGCAGCTTGAGCGGAGGTACAGATACGCAGTATTTT. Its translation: CTSSLSGGTDTQYF.

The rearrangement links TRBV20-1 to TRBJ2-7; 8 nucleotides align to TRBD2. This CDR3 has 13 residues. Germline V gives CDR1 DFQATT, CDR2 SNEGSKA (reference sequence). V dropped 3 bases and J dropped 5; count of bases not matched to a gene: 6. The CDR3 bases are TGCAGTGCTAGGGGGACTAGTTTGCACGAGCAGTACTTC. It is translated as CSARGTSLHEQYF.

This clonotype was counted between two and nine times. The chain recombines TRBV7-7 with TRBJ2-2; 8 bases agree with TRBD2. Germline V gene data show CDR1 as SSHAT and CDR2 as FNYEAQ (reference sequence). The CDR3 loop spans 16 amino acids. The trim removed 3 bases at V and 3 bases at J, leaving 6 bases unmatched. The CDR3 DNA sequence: TGTGCCAGCAGCTTCCTAGCCGGGGGGGACACCGGGGAGCTGTTTTTT. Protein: CASSFLAGGDTGELFF.

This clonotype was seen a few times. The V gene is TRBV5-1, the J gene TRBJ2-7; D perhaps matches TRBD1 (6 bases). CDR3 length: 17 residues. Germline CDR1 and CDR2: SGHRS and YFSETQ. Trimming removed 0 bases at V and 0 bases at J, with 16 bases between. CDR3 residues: CASSLGKWTDLSYEQYF. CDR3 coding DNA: TGCGCCAGCAGCTTGGGGAAATGGACAGACCTCTCCTACGAGCAGTACTTC.

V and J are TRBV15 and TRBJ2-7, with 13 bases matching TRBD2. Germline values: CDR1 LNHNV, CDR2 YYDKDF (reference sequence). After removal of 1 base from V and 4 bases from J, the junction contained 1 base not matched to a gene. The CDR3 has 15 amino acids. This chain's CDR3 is CATSRGLAGGYEQYF. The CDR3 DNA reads TGTGCCACCAGCAGAGGACTAGCGGGAGGTTACGAGCAGTACTTC.

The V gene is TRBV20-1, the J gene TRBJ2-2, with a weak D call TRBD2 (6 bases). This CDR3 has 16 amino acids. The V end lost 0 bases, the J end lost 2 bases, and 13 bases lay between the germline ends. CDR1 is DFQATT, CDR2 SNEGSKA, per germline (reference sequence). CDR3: CSARDRRGGNTGELFF. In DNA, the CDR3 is TGCAGTGCTAGAGATCGGAGGGGCGGAAACACCGGGGAGCTGTTTTTT.

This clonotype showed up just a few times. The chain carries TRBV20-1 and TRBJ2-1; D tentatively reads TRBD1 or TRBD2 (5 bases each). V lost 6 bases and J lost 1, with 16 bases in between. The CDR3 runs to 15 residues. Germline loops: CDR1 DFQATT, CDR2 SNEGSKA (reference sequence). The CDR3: CSAPVGTTSYNEQFF. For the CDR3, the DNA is TGCAGTGCCCCAGTGGGGACGACGTCCTACAATGAGCAGTTCTTC.

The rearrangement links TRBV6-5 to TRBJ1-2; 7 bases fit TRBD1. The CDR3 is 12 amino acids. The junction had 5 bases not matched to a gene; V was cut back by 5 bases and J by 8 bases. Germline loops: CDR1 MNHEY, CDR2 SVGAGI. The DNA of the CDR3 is TGTGCCAGCAGTCTCCAGGGGGTGGGCTACACCTTC. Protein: CASSLQGVGYTF.

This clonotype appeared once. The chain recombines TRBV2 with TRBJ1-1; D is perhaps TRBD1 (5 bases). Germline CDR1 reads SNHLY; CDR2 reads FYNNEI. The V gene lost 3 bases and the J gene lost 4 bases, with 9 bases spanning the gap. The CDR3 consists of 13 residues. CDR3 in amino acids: CASSDRESTEAFF. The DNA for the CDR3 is TGTGCCAGCAGTGACAGGGAGAGCACTGAAGCTTTCTTT.

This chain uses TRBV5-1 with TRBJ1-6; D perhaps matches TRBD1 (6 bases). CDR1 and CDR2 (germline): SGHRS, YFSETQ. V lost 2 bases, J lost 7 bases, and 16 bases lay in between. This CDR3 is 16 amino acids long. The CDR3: CASSLGAGARNSPLHF. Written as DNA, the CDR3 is TGCGCCAGCAGCTTAGGGGCAGGGGCTCGCAATTCACCCCTCCACTTT.

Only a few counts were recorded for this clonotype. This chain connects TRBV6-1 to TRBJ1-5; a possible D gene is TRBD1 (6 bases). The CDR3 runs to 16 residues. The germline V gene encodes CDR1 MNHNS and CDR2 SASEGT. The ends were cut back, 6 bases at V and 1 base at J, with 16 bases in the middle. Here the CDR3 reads CASSPLSGESNQPQHF. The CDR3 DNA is TGTGCCAGCAGCCCACTGTCAGGGGAGAGCAATCAGCCCCAGCATTTT.

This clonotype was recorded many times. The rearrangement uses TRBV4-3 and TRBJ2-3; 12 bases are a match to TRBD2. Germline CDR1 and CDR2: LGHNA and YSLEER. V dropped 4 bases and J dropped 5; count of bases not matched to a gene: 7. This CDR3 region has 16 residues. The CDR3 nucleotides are TGCGCCAGCAGCCCCGCTAGCGGGGGGGCGAAAGATACGCAGTATTTT. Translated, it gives CASSPASGGAKDTQYF.

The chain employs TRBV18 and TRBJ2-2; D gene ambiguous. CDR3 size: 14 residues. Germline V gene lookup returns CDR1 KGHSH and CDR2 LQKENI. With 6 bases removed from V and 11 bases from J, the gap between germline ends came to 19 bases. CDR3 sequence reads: CASSRPTRVPELFF. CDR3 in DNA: TGTGCCAGCTCTCGTCCTACCAGAGTCCCCGAGCTGTTTTTT.

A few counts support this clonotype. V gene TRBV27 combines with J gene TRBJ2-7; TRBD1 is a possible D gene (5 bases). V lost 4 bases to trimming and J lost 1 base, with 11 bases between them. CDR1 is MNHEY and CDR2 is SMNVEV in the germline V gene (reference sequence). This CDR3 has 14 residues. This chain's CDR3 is CASSSHRFSYEQYF. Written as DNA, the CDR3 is TGTGCCAGCAGTTCACACAGGTTTTCCTACGAGCAGTACTTC.

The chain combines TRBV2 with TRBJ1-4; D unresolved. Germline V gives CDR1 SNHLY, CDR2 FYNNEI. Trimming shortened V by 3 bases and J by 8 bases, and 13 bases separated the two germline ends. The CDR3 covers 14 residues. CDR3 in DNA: TGTGCCAGCAGTGAGAGGGCAGGCGGAGAAAAACTGTTTTTT. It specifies CASSERAGGEKLFF.

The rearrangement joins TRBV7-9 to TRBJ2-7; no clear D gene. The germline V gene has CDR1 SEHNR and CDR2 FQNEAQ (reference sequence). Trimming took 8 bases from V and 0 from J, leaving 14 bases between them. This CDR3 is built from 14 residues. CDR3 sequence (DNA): TGTGCCAGCTGCGACGTCCCCGGCTCCTACGAGCAGTACTTC. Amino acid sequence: CASCDVPGSYEQYF.

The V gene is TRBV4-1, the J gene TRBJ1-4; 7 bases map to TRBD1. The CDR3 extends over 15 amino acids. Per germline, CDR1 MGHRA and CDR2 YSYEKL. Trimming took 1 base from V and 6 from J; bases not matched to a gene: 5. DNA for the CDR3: TGCGCCAGCAGCCAAGGGGAGACAGGGTATGAAAAACTGTTTTTT. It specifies CASSQGETGYEKLFF.

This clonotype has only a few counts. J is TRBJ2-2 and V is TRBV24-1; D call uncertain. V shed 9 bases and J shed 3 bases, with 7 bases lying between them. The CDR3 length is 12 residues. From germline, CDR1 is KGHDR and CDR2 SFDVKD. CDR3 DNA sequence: TGTGCCACCGGGTATTACACCGGGGAGCTGTTTTTT. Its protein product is CATGYYTGELFF.

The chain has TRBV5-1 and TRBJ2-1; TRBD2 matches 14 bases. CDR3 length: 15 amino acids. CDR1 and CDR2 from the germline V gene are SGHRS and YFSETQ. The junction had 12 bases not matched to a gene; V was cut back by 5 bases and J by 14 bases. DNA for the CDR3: TGCGCCAGCAGAGGGACTAGCGGGAGTTCGTATAGGGAGTTCTTC. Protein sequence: CASRGTSGSSYREFF. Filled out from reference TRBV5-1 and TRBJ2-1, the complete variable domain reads KAGVTQTPRYLIKTRGQQVTLSCSPISGHRSVSWYQQTPGQGLQFLFEYFSETQRNKGNFPGRFSGRQFSNSRSEMNVSTLELGDSALYLCASRGTSGSSYREFFGPGTRLTVL.